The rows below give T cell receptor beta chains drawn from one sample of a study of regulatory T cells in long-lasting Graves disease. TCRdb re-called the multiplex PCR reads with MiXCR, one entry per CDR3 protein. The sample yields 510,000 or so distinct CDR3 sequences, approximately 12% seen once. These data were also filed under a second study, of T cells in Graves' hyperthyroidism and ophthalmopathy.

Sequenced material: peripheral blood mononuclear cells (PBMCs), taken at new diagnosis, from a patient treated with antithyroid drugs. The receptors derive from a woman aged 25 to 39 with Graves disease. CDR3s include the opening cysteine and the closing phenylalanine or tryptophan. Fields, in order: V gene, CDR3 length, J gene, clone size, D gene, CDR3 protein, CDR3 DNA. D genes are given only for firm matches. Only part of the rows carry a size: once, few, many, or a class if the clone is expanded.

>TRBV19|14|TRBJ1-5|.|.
CASSMSGGNQPQHF
TGTGCCAGTAGTATGAGTGGAGGTAATCAGCCCCAGCATTTT
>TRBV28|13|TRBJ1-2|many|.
CASSSLNNYGYTF
TGTGCCAGCAGTTCCCTAAACAACTATGGCTACACCTTC
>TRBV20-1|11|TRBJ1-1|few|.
CSAIFSGLAFF
TGCAGTGCTATCTTCTCAGGACTAGCTTTCTTT
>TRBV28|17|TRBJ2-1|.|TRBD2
CASSLSPSGGQYNEQFF
TGTGCCAGCAGTTTAAGCCCTAGCGGGGGGCAATACAATGAGCAGTTCTTC
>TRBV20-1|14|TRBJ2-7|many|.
CSAKGLRGHYEQYF
TGCAGTGCAAAGGGGCTTCGGGGCCACTACGAGCAGTACTTC
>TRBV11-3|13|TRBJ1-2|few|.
CASSLDGAYGYTF
TGTGCCAGCAGCTTAGATGGGGCCTATGGCTACACCTTC
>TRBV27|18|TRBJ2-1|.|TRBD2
CASSLWGLAGGSYNEQFF
TGTGCCAGCAGTTTATGGGGACTAGCGGGAGGTTCCTACAATGAGCAGTTCTTC
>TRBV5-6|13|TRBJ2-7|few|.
CASSKILSYEQYF
TGTGCCAGCAGCAAGATCCTCTCCTACGAGCAGTACTTC
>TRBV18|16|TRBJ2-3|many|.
CASSPPGLRRTDTQYF
TGTGCCAGCTCACCACCCGGATTACGACGCACAGATACGCAGTATTTT
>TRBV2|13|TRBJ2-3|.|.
CASLLTSSDTQYF
TGTGCCAGCCTCCTAACTAGCTCAGATACGCAGTATTTT
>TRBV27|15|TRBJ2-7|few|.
CASRKDASSSYEQYF
TGTGCCAGCAGGAAAGACGCCTCGAGCTCCTACGAGCAGTACTTC
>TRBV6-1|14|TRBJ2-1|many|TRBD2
CASRAGPIYNEQFF
TGTGCCAGCAGAGCGGGACCCATTTACAATGAGCAGTTCTTC
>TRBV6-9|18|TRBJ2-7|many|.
CASSYAPLKGMVSYEQYF
TGTGCCAGCAGTTACGCACCATTAAAGGGAATGGTCTCCTACGAGCAGTACTTC
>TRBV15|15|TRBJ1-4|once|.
CATSRDSGVTEKLFF
TGTGCCACCAGCAGAGATAGTGGTGTAACTGAAAAACTGTTTTTT
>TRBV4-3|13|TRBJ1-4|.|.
CASSRDFNEKLFF
TGCGCCAGCAGCCGGGACTTTAATGAAAAACTGTTTTTT
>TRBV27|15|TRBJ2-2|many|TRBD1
CASTPTGTLTGELFF
TGTGCCAGCACCCCGACAGGGACCCTCACCGGGGAGCTGTTTTTT
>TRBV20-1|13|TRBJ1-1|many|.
CSARPRWDTEAFF
TGCAGTGCTAGACCACGTTGGGACACTGAAGCTTTCTTT
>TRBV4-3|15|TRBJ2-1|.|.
CASSPDSGNRGPQFF
TGCGCCAGCAGCCCAGATAGCGGGAACAGGGGCCCGCAGTTCTTC
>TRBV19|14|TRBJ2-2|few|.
CASSISAVTGELFF
TGTGCCAGTAGTATATCGGCTGTCACCGGGGAGCTGTTTTTT
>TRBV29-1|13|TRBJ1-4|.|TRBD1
CSSRQGSGEKLFF
TGCAGCTCCCGACAGGGGTCGGGGGAAAAACTGTTTTTT
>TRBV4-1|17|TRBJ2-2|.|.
CASSPLKGGENTGELFF
TGCGCCAGCAGCCCCCTGAAGGGCGGGGAGAACACCGGGGAGCTGTTTTTT
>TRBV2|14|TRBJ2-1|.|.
CASSDPGIYNEQFF
TGTGCCAGCAGTGACCCGGGGATCTACAATGAGCAGTTCTTC
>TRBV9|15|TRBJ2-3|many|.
CASSVAGTITDTQYF
TGTGCCAGCAGCGTAGCCGGTACGATCACAGATACGCAGTATTTT
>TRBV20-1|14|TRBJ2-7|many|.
CSASLRGASYEQYF
TGCAGTGCTAGCTTGCGGGGAGCATCCTACGAGCAGTACTTC
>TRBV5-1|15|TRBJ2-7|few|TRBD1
CASSLVGTGVFEQYF
TGCGCCAGCAGCTTGGTCGGGACAGGAGTCTTCGAGCAGTACTTC
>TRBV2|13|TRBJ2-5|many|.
CASGFRERETQCF
TGTGCCAGCGGATTCCGGGAGCGAGAGACCCAGTGCTTC
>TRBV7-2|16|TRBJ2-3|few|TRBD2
CASSGEPAGGADTQYF
TGTGCCAGCAGCGGTGAACCAGCGGGAGGGGCAGATACGCAGTATTTT
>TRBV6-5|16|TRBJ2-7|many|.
CASSYSSGARVHEQYF
TGTGCCAGCAGTTACTCCAGCGGAGCAAGGGTTCACGAGCAGTACTTC
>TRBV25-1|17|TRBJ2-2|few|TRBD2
CASSAKVAGANTGELFF
TGTGCCAGCAGTGCGAAAGTAGCGGGAGCGAACACCGGGGAGCTGTTTTTT
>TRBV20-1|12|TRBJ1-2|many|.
CSAASSKYGYTF
TGCAGTGCTGCCTCCTCAAAATATGGCTACACCTTC
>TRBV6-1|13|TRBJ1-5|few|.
CASRDRLSRPQHF
TGTGCCAGCAGAGACAGACTATCAAGGCCCCAGCATTTT